The rows below give T cell receptor beta chains drawn from one sample of a study of cytomegalovirus exposure and HLA in healthy donors. Profiling relied on immunoSEQ multiplex PCR, and the TCRdb table lists in-frame clones only, not all of them. The profile shows roughly 100,000 clones, approximately 72% of them singletons. The sequenced sample consisted of PBMCs. These receptor sequences come from a man aged 25-45 years in good health and CMV-seronegative. Both conserved end residues are part of each CDR3. A D gene is named only where the DNA matches it firmly. Clone size is shown for a subset of rows, as once, few, many or a class of expanded clone.

DNA	CDR3	size	D	V	J
TGTGCCAGTAGAGCCGCGGTGAGTTACGAGCAGTACTTC	CASRAAVSYEQYF	-	-	TRBV19	TRBJ2-7
TGCGCCAGCAGTGAGGAAACGGGGTGGTACAATGAGCAGTTCTTC	CASSEETGWYNEQFF	-	-	TRBV10-2	TRBJ2-1
TGCGCCAGCAGCCCCACAGGGGATACGGATTCACCCCTCCACTTT	CASSPTGDTDSPLHF	-	TRBD1	TRBV4-3	TRBJ1-6
TGTGCCAGCAGCCCGGGAGTGGGGAGCTCCTACGAGCAGTACTTC	CASSPGVGSSYEQYF	-	-	TRBV7-7	TRBJ2-7
TGTGCCAGCAGTGCTAGCGGGGGGGCCGATACGCAGTATTTT	CASSASGGADTQYF	many	TRBD2	TRBV6-4	TRBJ2-3
TGCGCCAGCAGCTTGGCAGGGACAGGTTTTAATGAAAAACTGTTTTTT	CASSLAGTGFNEKLFF	-	TRBD1	TRBV5-1	TRBJ1-4
TGCGCCAGCAGCCAAGATCTCGGCGGGGGGGCGTATGAGACCCAGTACTTC	CASSQDLGGGAYETQYF	-	TRBD2	TRBV4-3	TRBJ2-5
TGTGCCAGCAAACGACCCCAGAGGAGAGCTTTCTTT	CASKRPQRRAFF	-	-	TRBV28	TRBJ1-1
TGTGCCATCAGATCTAGCGGGAGGGAATCCTACGAGCAGTACTTC	CAIRSSGRESYEQYF	-	TRBD2	TRBV10-3	TRBJ2-7
TGTGCCAGCTCACCACAGCCGACAGATACGCAGTATTTT	CASSPQPTDTQYF	-	-	TRBV18	TRBJ2-3